This TCR beta chain was captured by sequencing in a study of shared clonotypes between healthy human individuals. Overall study: The cohort comprised a couple of women and a few men. Their ages spanned 18 to 49 years.

Naive CD8 cells, CD45RO-negative and positively selected for CCR7, excluded terminally differentiated effector memory CD45RA+ cells. V was trimmed by 0 bases and J by 0 bases, leaving 17 bases between them. Germline V gene lookup returns CDR1 SGDLS and CDR2 YYNGEE. The CDR3 consists of 18 residues. Study-level results: Some naive CD4 clonotypes, around 5%, turned up in common across four donors.

Points on this clone: Its antigen is still unknown.

Genomic DNA (from each subset) was split evenly across several immunoSEQ plates. Sorted-subset replicate PCRs used 200 ng DNA, approximately 30,000 T cell genomes. Produced via immunoSEQ multiplex PCR; TCRdb's table is partial and in-frame only. Seen here are some 2 million clones, roughly 94% observed once, and the top ten hold 0.9% to 1.3%. Sequencing used naive CD8+ T cells sorted from blood. The clonotype was recovered from a man younger than 35 in good health. The chain couples TRBV9 to TRBJ2-3, with D possibly being TRBD2 (6 bases). CDR3 bases: TGTGCCAGCAGCGTAGACAGCGGGTACCCTGTGAGCACAGATACGCAGTATTTT. Its protein product is CASSVDSGYPVSTDTQYF.